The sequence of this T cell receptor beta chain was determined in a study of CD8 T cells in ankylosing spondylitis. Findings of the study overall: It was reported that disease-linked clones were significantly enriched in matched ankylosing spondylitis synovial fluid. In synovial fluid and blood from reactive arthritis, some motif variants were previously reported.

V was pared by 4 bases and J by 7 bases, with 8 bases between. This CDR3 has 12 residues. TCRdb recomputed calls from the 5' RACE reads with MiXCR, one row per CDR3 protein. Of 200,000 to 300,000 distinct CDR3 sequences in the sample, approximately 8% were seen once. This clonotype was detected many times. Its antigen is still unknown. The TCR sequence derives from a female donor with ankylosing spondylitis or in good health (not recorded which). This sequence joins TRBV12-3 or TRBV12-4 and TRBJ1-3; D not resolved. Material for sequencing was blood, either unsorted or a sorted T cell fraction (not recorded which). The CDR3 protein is CASSYLGNTIYF. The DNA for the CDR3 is TGTGCCAGCAGTTACCTGGGTAACACCATATATTTT.